Below are 7 T cell receptor beta chains sequenced from a single sample in a study of control samples from healthy donors and cancer patients. Sequenced by immunoSEQ multiplex PCR; TCRdb stores in-frame clones only, minus some. The profile shows about 180,000 clones, about 90% of them singletons. Sequenced input: blood. The source is a woman aged 45-65 years in good health.

The count of this clone is one. This chain connects TRBV3-1 (or the pseudogene TRBV3-2) to TRBJ2-4, with D perhaps matching TRBD1 or TRBD2 (5 bases each). The CDR3 consists of 17 residues. Germline V lookup: CDR1 LGHDT, CDR2 YNNKEL (reference sequence). V was clipped by 4 bases and J by 0 bases, with 16 bases between them. CDR3 protein: CASSPLGAGGAKNIQYF. The CDR3 DNA is TGTGCCAGCAGCCCCCTCGGGGCAGGCGGAGCCAAAAACATTCAGTACTTC.

The rearrangement joins TRBV3-1 (or the pseudogene TRBV3-2) to TRBJ2-2; TRBD2 aligns across 8 bases. CDR3 size: 15 residues. V was pared by 3 bases and J by 7 bases, with 7 bases of the junction left unmatched. Germline V gives CDR1 LGHDT, CDR2 YNNKEL (reference sequence). The CDR3, as DNA: TGTGCCAGCAGCCAGCGCGGGGGGTCCATCGGGGAGCTGTTTTTT. Residues: CASSQRGGSIGELFF.

There are a few counts of this clone. This chain connects TRBV24-1 to TRBJ1-4; D not certain. Germline values: CDR1 KGHDR, CDR2 SFDVKD. There are 14 residues in the CDR3. V lost 3 bases to trimming and J lost 8 bases, with 12 bases between them. CDR3 sequence reads: CATSDNGFSEKLFF. The CDR3 nucleotides are TGTGCCACCAGTGATAATGGGTTTTCCGAAAAACTGTTTTTT.

DNA of the CDR3: TGCGCCAGCAGCCAGGAGACAGGAGGAGAGAGGGCCCTCCACTTT. As protein: CASSQETGGERALHF. The chain links TRBV4-1 to TRBJ1-6; D may be TRBD1 (6 bases). The CDR3 runs 15 residues. Trimming pared 3 bases from V and 14 bases from J, leaving 20 bases between. Germline-derived CDR1 and CDR2 are MGHRA and YSYEKL.

This clone was seen just once. This rearrangement joins TRBV21-1 to TRBJ1-6. TRBV21-1 is a pseudogene. The CDR3 sequence is 15 residues long. CDR3 DNA sequence: TGTGCCAGCAAGGACCTCAGCTCCTATAATTCACCCCTCCACTTT. Its protein is CASKDLSSYNSPLHF.

The chain joins TRBV6-5 to TRBJ2-3; 10 bases line up with TRBD1. Germline V lookup: CDR1 MNHEY, CDR2 SVGAGI. Unmatched junction bases numbered 6, after V lost 5 bases and J lost 4 bases. The CDR3 runs 15 residues. The CDR3 region is CASSPGTGAADTQYF. Written as DNA, the CDR3 is TGTGCCAGCAGTCCCGGGACAGGGGCGGCAGATACGCAGTATTTT.

The chain employs TRBV4-2 and TRBJ2-7, with 7 bases matching TRBD1. Germline CDR1 reads LGHNA; CDR2 reads YNFKEQ. Trimming took 2 bases from V and 2 from J; bases not matched to a gene: 9. The CDR3 covers 16 residues. CDR3 protein: CASSQHPGQTTYEQYF. The CDR3 DNA follows: TGTGCCAGCAGCCAACATCCGGGACAGACTACCTACGAGCAGTACTTC.